This record covers a single TCR beta chain. Its matching antigen is unknown. This record comes from a study of CD8 T cells in ankylosing spondylitis. Making use of molecular barcodes, quantitative 5'-RACE generated TCR beta libraries. Via MiXCR, TCRdb re-called the 5' RACE reads, giving one row per CDR3 protein. The sample holds about 150,000 distinct CDR3 sequences, around 45% seen once. Trimming stripped 5 bases from V and 6 bases from J, with 19 bases between. CDR3 length equals 15 residues. The V gene's germline CDR1 is LNHNV and CDR2 YYDKDF (reference sequence). Study results and limitations: Disease-linked clones bore a CD8+ phenotype and were relatively rare in peripheral blood. Disease-linked clones reportedly concentrated significantly in matched ankylosing spondylitis synovial fluid. Earlier reports found some motif variants in synovial fluid and blood in reactive arthritis.

The sequence came from a male donor with ankylosing spondylitis. V gene TRBV15 combines with J gene TRBJ1-2; no clear D gene. Input material: synovial fluid, either unsorted or a sorted T cell fraction (not recorded which). CDR3 sequence: CATSPPPTGLNGYTF. The CDR3 DNA is TGTGCCACCAGCCCCCCCCCCACCGGGCTTAATGGCTACACCTTC.